The 4 T cell receptor beta chains listed next were all sequenced from one sample in a study of OX40 agonist ivuxolimab in advanced cancers. Profiled with immunoSEQ multiplex PCR; TCRdb holds only in-frame clones, not every one. This table has some 84,000 clones, nearly 90% appearing once. The material sequenced was CD4+ or CD8+ T cells sorted from blood, taken in a trial of the OX40 agonist ivuxolimab. These receptors were collected from an adult with an advanced solid tumor such as melanoma, head and neck, liver or kidney cancer.

The V call is TRBV19, the J call TRBJ2-1; 14 bases line up with TRBD2. After removal of 5 bases from V and 9 bases from J, the junction contained 9 bases not matched to a gene. From germline, CDR1 is LNHDA and CDR2 SQIVND (reference sequence). CDR3 length: 16 amino acids. For the CDR3, the DNA is TGTGCCAGTAGTGGAGCGGGACTAGCGGGAGTCGGTGAGCAGTTCTTC. It codes for CASSGAGLAGVGEQFF.

This chain connects TRBV5-5 to TRBJ1-1; D might be TRBD1 (6 bases). The length of the CDR3 is 15 residues. V was trimmed by 6 bases and J by 1 base, leaving 16 bases between them. CDR1 and CDR2 from the germline V gene are SGHKS and YYEKEE (reference sequence). The CDR3 loop is CASTFRGYGNTEAFF. CDR3 bases: TGTGCCAGCACTTTCAGGGGATACGGGAACACTGAAGCTTTCTTT. Drawing the rest from reference TRBV5-5 and TRBJ1-1, the complete variable domain is DAGVTQSPTHLIKTRGQQVTLRCSPISGHKSVSWYQQVLGQGPQFIFQYYEKEERGRGNFPDRFSARQFPNYSSELNVNALLLGDSALYLCASTFRGYGNTEAFFGQGTRLTVV.

The gene calls are TRBV28 and TRBJ1-4, with a weak D call TRBD1 (6 bases). Trimming shortened V by 6 bases and J by 7 bases, and 15 bases separated the two germline ends. The CDR3 covers 14 residues. From germline, CDR1 is MDHEN and CDR2 SYDVKM. The CDR3 sequence: CASSLGTIPEKLFF. The CDR3 DNA reads as TGTGCCAGCAGCCTCGGGACAATACCTGAAAAACTGTTTTTT.

The rearrangement links TRBV27 to TRBJ2-3, with 11 bases lining up with TRBD2. Trimming at V came to 8 bases and at J to 4 bases, leaving 8 bases not matched to a gene. The germline gives CDR1 MNHEY, CDR2 SMNVEV (reference sequence). The CDR3 covers 15 residues. The CDR3 DNA is TGTGCCAGCCGATATAGCGGGAGGGCCTCAGATACGCAGTATTTT. This encodes CASRYSGRASDTQYF.